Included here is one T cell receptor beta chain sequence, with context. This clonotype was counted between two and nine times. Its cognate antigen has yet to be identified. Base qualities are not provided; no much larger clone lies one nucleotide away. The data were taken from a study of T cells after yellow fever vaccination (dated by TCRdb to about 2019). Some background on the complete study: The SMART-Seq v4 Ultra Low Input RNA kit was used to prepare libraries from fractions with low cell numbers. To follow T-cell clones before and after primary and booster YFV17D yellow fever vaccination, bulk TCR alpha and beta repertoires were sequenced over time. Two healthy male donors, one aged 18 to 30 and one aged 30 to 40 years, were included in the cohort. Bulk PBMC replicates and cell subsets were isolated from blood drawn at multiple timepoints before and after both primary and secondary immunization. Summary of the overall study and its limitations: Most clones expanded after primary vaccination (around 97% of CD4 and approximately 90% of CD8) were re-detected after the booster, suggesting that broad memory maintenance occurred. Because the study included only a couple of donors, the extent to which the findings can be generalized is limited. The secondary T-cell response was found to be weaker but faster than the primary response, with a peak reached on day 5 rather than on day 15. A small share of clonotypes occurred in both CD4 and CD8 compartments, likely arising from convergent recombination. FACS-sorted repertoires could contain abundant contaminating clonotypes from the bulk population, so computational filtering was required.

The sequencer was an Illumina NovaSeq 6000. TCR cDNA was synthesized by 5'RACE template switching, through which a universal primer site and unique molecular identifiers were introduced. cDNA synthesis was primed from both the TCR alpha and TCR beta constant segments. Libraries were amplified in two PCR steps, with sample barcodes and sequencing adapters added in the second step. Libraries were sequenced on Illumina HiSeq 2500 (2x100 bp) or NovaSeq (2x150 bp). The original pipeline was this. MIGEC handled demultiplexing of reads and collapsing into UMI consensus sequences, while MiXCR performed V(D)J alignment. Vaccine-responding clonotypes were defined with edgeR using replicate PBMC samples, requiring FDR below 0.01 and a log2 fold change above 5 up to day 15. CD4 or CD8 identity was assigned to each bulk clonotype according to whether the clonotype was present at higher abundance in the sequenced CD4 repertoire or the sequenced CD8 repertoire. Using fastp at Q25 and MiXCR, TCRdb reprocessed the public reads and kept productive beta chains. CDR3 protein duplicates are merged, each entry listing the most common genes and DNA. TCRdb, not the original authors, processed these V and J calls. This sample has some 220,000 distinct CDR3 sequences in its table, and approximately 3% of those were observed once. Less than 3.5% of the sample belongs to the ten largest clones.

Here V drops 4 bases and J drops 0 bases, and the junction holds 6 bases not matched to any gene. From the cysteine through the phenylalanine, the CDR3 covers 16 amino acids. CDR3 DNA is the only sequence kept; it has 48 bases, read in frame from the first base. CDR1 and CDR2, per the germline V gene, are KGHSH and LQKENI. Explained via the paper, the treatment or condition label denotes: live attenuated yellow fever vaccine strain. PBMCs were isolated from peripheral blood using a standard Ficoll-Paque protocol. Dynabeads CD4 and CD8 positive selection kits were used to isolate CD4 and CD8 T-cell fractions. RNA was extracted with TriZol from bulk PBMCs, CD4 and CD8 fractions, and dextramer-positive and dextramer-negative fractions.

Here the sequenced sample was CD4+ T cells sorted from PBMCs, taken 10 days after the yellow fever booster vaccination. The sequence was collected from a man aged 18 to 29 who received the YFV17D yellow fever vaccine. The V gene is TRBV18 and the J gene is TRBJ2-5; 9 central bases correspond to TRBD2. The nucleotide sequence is TGTGCCAGCTCACTTTGGACTAGCGATAACCAAGAGACCCAGTACTTC. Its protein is CASSLWTSDNQETQYF.